These 29 T cell receptor beta chains share one sample of origin, sequenced in a study of early T cells in non-severe SARS-CoV-2 infection. TCRdb re-called the 5' RACE reads through MiXCR, storing one row per CDR3 protein. The sample shows around 50,000 distinct CDR3 sequences, approximately 7.5% of them seen only once. The sequenced sample was whole blood. The receptors here all came from an adult who was a healthcare worker with PCR-confirmed SARS-CoV-2 infection or an uninfected control (not recorded which).

The chain joins TRBV14 to TRBJ1-2; no clear D gene. The CDR3 is 14 amino acids. Germline V CDR1 and CDR2: SGHDN, FVKESK. The V end lost 1 base, the J end lost 4 bases, and 10 bases lay between the germline ends. This CDR3 reads CASSQGGSPYGYTF. For the CDR3, the DNA is TGTGCCAGCAGCCAAGGAGGGAGCCCCTATGGCTACACCTTC.

This clonotype has at least ten counts. V and J are TRBV20-1 and TRBJ1-5; the D is unclear. Germline lookup yields CDR1 DFQATT and CDR2 SNEGSKA (reference sequence). CDR3 length: 14 residues. Trimming cost V 2 bases and J 5 bases, with 13 bases left between them. Here the CDR3 DNA reads TGCAGTGCTAGACGGGGTTCTGCCGATCAGCCCCAGCATTTT. Encoded protein: CSARRGSADQPQHF.

This clonotype has just a few counts. This rearrangement joins TRBV7-9 to TRBJ1-4, with D maybe TRBD1 (5 bases). Trimming left V 1 base short and J 14 bases short, with 14 bases between. Germline V gene data show CDR1 as SEHNR and CDR2 as FQNEAQ (reference sequence). This CDR3 is built from 13 residues. The CDR3 nucleotides are TGTGCCAGCAGCTTAGTTCCGGGACCAGGGCTGTTTTTT. Translating it yields CASSLVPGPGLFF. The variable domain in full, with the rest retrieved from reference TRBV7-9 and TRBJ1-4, is DTGVSQNPRHKITKRGQNVTFRCDPISEHNRLYWYRQTLGQGPEFLTYFQNEAQLEKSRLLSDRFSAERPKGSFSTLEIQRTEQGDSAMYLCASSLVPGPGLFFGSGTQLSVL.

This clonotype was picked up many times. The genes are TRBV20-1 and TRBJ2-3, with TRBD2 matching over 13 bases. Germline assignment: CDR1 DFQATT and CDR2 SNEGSKA (reference sequence). The length of the CDR3 is 15 residues. Trimming took 5 bases from V and 2 from J; bases not matched to a gene: 4. CDR3 residues: CSAQTSGGFTDTQYF. The CDR3 nucleotides are TGCAGTGCTCAGACTAGCGGGGGGTTCACAGATACGCAGTATTTT.

This clonotype was seen repeatedly, ten times or more. V and J are TRBV7-9 and TRBJ1-2; D may be TRBD1 (5 bases). Trimming removed 11 bases at V and 9 bases at J, with 10 bases between. Germline CDR1 reads SEHNR; CDR2 reads FQNEAQ (reference sequence). The CDR3 consists of 9 residues. Here the CDR3 reads CAGGPSYTF. The CDR3 DNA sequence: TGTGCCGGGGGACCAAGCTACACCTTC.

This clonotype was counted ten times or more. The chain has TRBV6-2 or TRBV6-3 and TRBJ2-4; 9 nucleotides agree with TRBD2. Germline CDR1 is MNHEY and CDR2 is SVGEGT. The V and J ends lost 4 bases and 5 bases, in that order; junction bases with no gene match: 6. The CDR3 is made up of 15 amino acids. CDR3 in DNA: TGTGCCAGCAGTTTCGTAATAGCGGGAGAAAACATTCAGTACTTC. It codes for CASSFVIAGENIQYF.

The chain recombines TRBV4-3 with TRBJ1-4, with TRBD1 identical over 11 bases. The CDR3 extends over 16 amino acids. V dropped 4 bases and J dropped 4; count of bases not matched to a gene: 5. Germline V gene lookup returns CDR1 LGHNA and CDR2 YSLEER. The CDR3 loop is CASSPGQGARNEKLFF. The CDR3 coding sequence is TGCGCCAGCAGCCCCGGACAGGGGGCACGTAATGAAAAACTGTTTTTT.

Ten or more counts support this clonotype. This rearrangement joins TRBV27 to TRBJ2-7; D possibly corresponds to TRBD2 (6 bases). This CDR3 has 15 amino acids. In germline, CDR1 is MNHEY, CDR2 SMNVEV (reference sequence). V was cut by 2 bases and J by 3 bases, with 14 bases left in between. The CDR3 is CASSLLRGLSYEQYF. CDR3 nucleotides: TGTGCCAGCAGTTTACTGAGGGGACTTAGCTACGAGCAGTACTTC.

This clonotype was seen repeatedly, ten times or more. This chain joins TRBV30 and TRBJ2-7, with D hard to call. Trimming took off 3 bases at V and 1 base at J, with 7 bases between the two ends. This CDR3 is 12 amino acids long. Looked up from germline, CDR1 is GTSNPN and CDR2 is SVGIG (reference sequence). In DNA form, the CDR3 reads TGTGCCTGGAGCCCAGTGTCCTACGAGCAGTACTTC. As protein: CAWSPVSYEQYF.

This clonotype was observed at least ten times. V is TRBV6-2 or TRBV6-3 and J is TRBJ2-3; D possibly matches TRBD1 or TRBD2 (5 bases each). Germline CDR1 and CDR2: MNHEY and SVGEGT. V lost 7 bases to trimming and J lost 0 bases, with 14 bases between them. The CDR3 contains 15 residues. CDR3 protein: CASTRDGTSTDTQYF. CDR3 DNA: TGTGCCAGCACCCGGGACGGCACTAGCACAGATACGCAGTATTTT.

This clonotype was detected only a few times. The genes are TRBV12-3 or TRBV12-4 and TRBJ2-3; 7 nucleotides line up with TRBD1. V shed 6 bases, J shed 2 bases, and the junction held 5 bases outside the gene matches. The CDR3 covers 14 residues. The CDR3 reads CASSKGQLTDTQYF. CDR3 coding DNA: TGTGCCAGCAGCAAGGGACAGCTCACAGATACGCAGTATTTT.

There are many counts of this clonotype. The chain joins TRBV6-5 to TRBJ1-1; a weak D match, TRBD1 (5 bases). CDR3 length: 15 amino acids. The germline V gene has CDR1 MNHEY and CDR2 SVGAGI. V was cut by 5 bases and J by 0 bases, with 13 bases left in between. In nucleotides, the CDR3 is TGTGCCAGCAGTCCATACAGGAACATGAACACTGAAGCTTTCTTT. This encodes CASSPYRNMNTEAFF.

The sample holds many counts of this clonotype. The chain employs TRBV6-6 and TRBJ1-6; no clear D. The CDR3 totals 13 residues. V lost 2 bases and J lost 8, with 7 bases in between. The germline V gene has CDR1 MNHNY and CDR2 SVGAGI (reference sequence). This CDR3 reads CASSYTLYSPLHF. The CDR3 region has the DNA TGTGCCAGCAGTTACACCCTATATTCACCCCTCCACTTT.

This chain joins TRBV28 and TRBJ2-1; a weak D match, TRBD1 (6 bases). The V end was cut by 5 bases, the J end by 0 bases, with 11 bases between. CDR1 is MDHEN, CDR2 SYDVKM, per germline. The CDR3 loop spans 15 amino acids. CDR3: CASSTTGSSYNEQFF. As DNA, the CDR3 is TGTGCCAGCAGTACAACAGGGAGCTCCTACAATGAGCAGTTCTTC.

The rearrangement uses TRBV25-1 and TRBJ1-1; the match to TRBD1 covers 9 bases. J was trimmed by 5 bases and V by 6 bases; bases with no gene match: 7. Germline lookup yields CDR1 MGHDK and CDR2 SYGVNS. The CDR3 contains 14 residues. The CDR3 nucleotides read TGTGCCAGCAGCGCTCGACAGGGGGGTACTGAAGCTTTCTTT. This codes for CASSARQGGTEAFF.

This clonotype has at least ten counts. J is TRBJ1-5 and V is TRBV10-3; D possibly corresponds to TRBD1 (5 bases). Per germline, CDR1 ENHRY and CDR2 SYGVKD. V was clipped by 3 bases and J by 5 bases, with 11 bases between them. The CDR3 is 14 residues long. The CDR3 spells CAISDIGGYQPQHF. For the CDR3, the DNA is TGTGCCATCAGTGATATCGGGGGGTATCAGCCCCAGCATTTT.

The gene calls are TRBV5-5 and TRBJ1-4, with D maybe TRBD1 (5 bases). CDR3 size: 12 residues. Germline lookup yields CDR1 SGHKS and CDR2 YYEKEE (reference sequence). Trimming removed 5 bases from V and 7 bases from J, with 9 bases in between. CDR3 nucleotide sequence: TGTGCCAGCAGACTGGGGGGTGAAAAACTGTTTTTT. Encoded protein: CASRLGGEKLFF.

Ten or more counts support this clonotype. The chain couples TRBV28 to TRBJ2-2; D ambiguous. Trimming removed 5 bases at V and 1 base at J, with 5 bases between. CDR3 length: 13 residues. Germline CDR1 reads MDHEN; CDR2 reads SYDVKM. CDR3 sequence (DNA): TGTGCCAGCAGTAGGATGAACACCGGGGAGCTGTTTTTT. Its protein is CASSRMNTGELFF.

This clonotype was observed at least ten times. The chain recombines TRBV18 with TRBJ2-7; D is undetermined. V was clipped by 2 bases and J by 3 bases, with 11 bases between them. Germline V gene sequence: CDR1 KGHSH, CDR2 LQKENI. CDR3 length: 14 residues. CDR3 nucleotides: TGTGCCAGCTCACCAACTCTCTCCAACTACGAGCAGTACTTC. Its protein is CASSPTLSNYEQYF.

This clonotype turned up a few times. The CDR3 DNA reads TGTGCCACCAGTGATAGGTTAGCGGGTCAAGAGACCCAGTACTTC. Encoded protein: CATSDRLAGQETQYF. The chain couples TRBV24-1 to TRBJ2-5, with 7 positions matching TRBD2. CDR1 and CDR2 from the germline V gene are KGHDR and SFDVKD. The V and J ends lost 3 bases and 2 bases, in that order; junction bases with no gene match: 5. There are 15 residues in the CDR3.

J is TRBJ2-3 and V is TRBV7-2; 8 nucleotides align to TRBD1. With V trimmed by 5 bases and J by 3 bases, 7 bases remained unmatched. Germline V gives CDR1 SGHTA, CDR2 FQGNSA. The CDR3 is 15 residues long. CDR3 sequence: CASSPRTGITDTQYF. The CDR3 DNA is TGTGCCAGCAGCCCCCGGACAGGGATAACAGATACGCAGTATTTT.

The chain combines TRBV12-3 or TRBV12-4 with TRBJ2-7, with TRBD2 identical over 8 bases. The V gene end was trimmed by 4 bases and the J gene end by 0 bases; junction bases not matched to a gene: 8. The CDR3 has 16 residues. The CDR3 is CASSYSGGRSSYEQYF. Written as DNA, the CDR3 is TGTGCCAGCAGTTACAGCGGGGGCCGGAGCTCCTACGAGCAGTACTTC.

The V and J genes are TRBV28 and TRBJ1-2; TRBD1 is a possible D gene (5 bases). The CDR3 runs to 14 residues. In germline, CDR1 is MDHEN, CDR2 SYDVKM. Deletions cut 3 bases from V and 7 bases from J, with 15 bases between. This chain's CDR3 is CASSLSGVKGGYTF. The CDR3 DNA follows: TGTGCCAGCAGTTTGTCGGGGGTTAAGGGTGGCTACACCTTC.

The V gene is TRBV14, the J gene TRBJ1-5; D is possibly TRBD1 (5 bases). V gave up 0 bases and J gave up 5 bases, with 8 bases separating them. CDR3 length equals 14 residues. CDR1 and CDR2 from the germline V gene are SGHDN and FVKESK. Here the CDR3 DNA reads TGTGCCAGCAGCCAAGAGGGACGGGATCAGCCCCAGCATTTT. It translates to CASSQEGRDQPQHF.

This chain connects TRBV12-3 or TRBV12-4 to TRBJ2-3; no clear D. The CDR3 spans 14 residues. Deletions cut 6 bases from V and 0 bases from J, with 10 bases between. The DNA for the CDR3 is TGTGCCAGCAGGGATAAAACTAGCACAGATACGCAGTATTTT. Translated, it gives CASRDKTSTDTQYF.

The rearrangement uses TRBV7-9 and TRBJ2-7; perhaps TRBD2 as D (6 bases). With 5 bases removed from V and 3 bases from J, the gap between germline ends came to 11 bases. CDR3 length equals 13 residues. Germline V gene sequence: CDR1 SEHNR, CDR2 FQNEAQ (reference sequence). The CDR3 sequence is CASSPPDYYEQYF. The CDR3 nucleotides are TGTGCCAGCAGCCCCCCGGACTACTACGAGCAGTACTTC.

This clonotype was observed a few times. The genes are TRBV7-8 and TRBJ1-2; D is unclear. This CDR3 has 17 amino acids. Between the trimmed V and J ends, which lost 2 bases and 5 bases, there was a span of 21 bases. CDR1 and CDR2 (germline): SGHVS, FQNEAQ. The CDR3 region has the DNA TGTGCCAGCAGCTTACTTTGGGGTACCGACCTATCGTATGGCTACACCTTC. It is translated as CASSLLWGTDLSYGYTF.

Ten or more counts support this clonotype. The chain joins TRBV20-1 to TRBJ2-3; D gene unclear. This CDR3 comprises 11 residues. Germline-derived CDR1 and CDR2 are DFQATT and SNEGSKA (reference sequence). Trimming left V 5 bases short and J 5 bases short, with 8 bases between. The CDR3 sequence: CSAAPEDTQYF. DNA of the CDR3: TGCAGTGCTGCCCCAGAAGATACGCAGTATTTT.

Many counts were recorded for this clonotype. This sequence joins TRBV9 and TRBJ2-3; D unresolved. The CDR3 loop spans 14 amino acids. The germline V gene encodes CDR1 SGDLS and CDR2 YYNGEE. Trimming stripped 0 bases from V and 3 bases from J, with 8 bases between. DNA of the CDR3: TGTGCCAGCAGCGTAGAGGAGAGTACAGATACGCAGTATTTT. It encodes CASSVEESTDTQYF.